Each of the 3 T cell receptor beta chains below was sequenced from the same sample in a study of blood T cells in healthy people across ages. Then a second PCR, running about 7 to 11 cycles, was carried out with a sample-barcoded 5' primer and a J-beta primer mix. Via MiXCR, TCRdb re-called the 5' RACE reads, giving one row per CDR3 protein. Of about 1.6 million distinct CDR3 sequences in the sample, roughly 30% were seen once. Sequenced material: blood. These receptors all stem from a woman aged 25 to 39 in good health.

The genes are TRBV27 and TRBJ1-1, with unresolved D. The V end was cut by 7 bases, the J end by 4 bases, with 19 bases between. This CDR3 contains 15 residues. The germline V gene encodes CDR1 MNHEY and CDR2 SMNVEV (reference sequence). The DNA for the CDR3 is TGTGCCAGCACCACCTCCACGGGGTCGGGCACTGAAGCTTTCTTT. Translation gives CASTTSTGSGTEAFF.

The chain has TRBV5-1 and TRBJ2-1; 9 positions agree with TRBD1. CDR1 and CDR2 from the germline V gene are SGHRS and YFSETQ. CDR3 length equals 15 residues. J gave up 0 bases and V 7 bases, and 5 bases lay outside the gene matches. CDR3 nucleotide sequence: TGCGCCAGCGGGACAGGGTCCAGCTCCTACAATGAGCAGTTCTTC. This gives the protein CASGTGSSSYNEQFF.

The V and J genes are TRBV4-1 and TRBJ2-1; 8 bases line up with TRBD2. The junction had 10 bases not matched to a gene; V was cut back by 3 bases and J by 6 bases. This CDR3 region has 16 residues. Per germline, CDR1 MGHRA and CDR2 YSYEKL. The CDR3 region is CASSQNPGTSSNEQFF. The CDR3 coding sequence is TGCGCCAGCAGCCAGAACCCCGGGACTAGTAGCAATGAGCAGTTCTTC.